This T cell receptor (beta chain) was captured in a study of T cell changes during pregnancy in multiple sclerosis. The repertoire was sequenced with immunoSEQ multiplex PCR; TCRdb's copy has only in-frame clones and lacks some. The profile shows more than 45,000 clones, roughly 91% of them singletons. The V gene end was trimmed by 0 bases and the J gene end by 10 bases; junction bases not matched to a gene: 5. The germline CDR1 and CDR2 sequences are LGHNT and FRNRAP. The CDR3 extends over 15 amino acids. This sequence was found in a female donor with multiple sclerosis, enrolled in a pregnancy study. The V and J genes are TRBV12-5 and TRBJ2-1; TRBD2 agrees at 11 bases. The sequences come from CD4+ T cells from peripheral blood mononuclear cells, collected in the second trimester of pregnancy. The DNA of the CDR3 is TGTGCTAGTGGTTTGGTAGTTAGCGGGAGGGTCGAGCAGTTCTTC. It codes for CASGLVVSGRVEQFF.